Listed below are T cell receptor beta chains from one sample, sequenced in a study of cytomegalovirus exposure and HLA in healthy donors. Clones were read by immunoSEQ multiplex PCR, and TCRdb kept only the in-frame ones, dropping some. The repertoire holds 85,000 to 90,000 clones, 96% seen once, with 0.6% to 0.85% in the top ten. Sequencing was done on a sample of PBMCs. The receptors were gathered from a young man in good health and CMV-seronegative. Each CDR3 is given with its conserved first and last residue. The D gene is left open where the match is weak.

V gene	J gene	D gene	CDR3 protein	CDR3 DNA
TRBV5-1	TRBJ1-1	TRBD1	CASRATGSWMGDTEAFF	TGCGCCAGCAGAGCGACAGGGTCTTGGATGGGTGACACTGAAGCTTTCTTT
TRBV19	TRBJ1-1	.	CAAKEQGRLNTEAFF	TGTGCCGCAAAAGAGCAGGGGCGATTGAACACTGAAGCTTTCTTT
TRBV30	TRBJ1-5	TRBD1	CAWSGTGDQPQHF	TGTGCCTGGAGTGGGACAGGGGATCAGCCCCAGCATTTT
TRBV4-2	TRBJ2-7	.	CASSQDLTVLSLEQYF	TGTGCCAGCAGCCAAGATCTCACAGTCCTATCTCTGGAGCAGTACTTC
TRBV7-9	TRBJ1-5	.	CASSLAHAGGAVTQHF	TGTGCCAGCAGCTTAGCTCATGCGGGGGGCGCGGTTACCCAGCATTTT
TRBV4-3	TRBJ1-3	.	CASSQDPQGRNTIYF	TGCGCCAGCAGCCAAGATCCCCAGGGCCGAAACACCATATATTTT
TRBV6-5	TRBJ1-4	.	CASRLLGGGDEKLFF	TGTGCCAGCAGATTACTCGGTGGGGGGGATGAAAAACTGTTTTTT
TRBV9	TRBJ1-2	TRBD1	CASSLTTGGVGYTF	TGTGCCAGCAGCCTGACGACAGGGGGCGTTGGCTACACCTTC
TRBV11-2	TRBJ2-1	TRBD2	CASRGLADGNEQFF	TGTGCCAGCAGGGGACTAGCGGACGGAAATGAGCAGTTCTTC
TRBV5-1	TRBJ2-5	TRBD2	CASSSGGAQETQYF	TGCGCCAGCAGCTCCGGGGGGGCCCAAGAGACCCAGTACTTC
TRBV5-1	TRBJ2-7	TRBD1	CASSLTGGGWEQYF	TGCGCCAGCAGCCTGACAGGGGGAGGATGGGAGCAGTACTTC
TRBV6-6	TRBJ2-1	.	CASSSFSADEQFF	TGTGCCAGCAGTTCCTTTTCCGCGGATGAGCAGTTCTTC
TRBV15	TRBJ1-1	.	CATSTTGNTEAFF	TGTGCCACCAGCACGACAGGAAACACTGAAGCTTTCTTT
TRBV6-4	TRBJ1-1	.	CASSRTGNTEAFF	TGTGCCAGCAGTCGTACCGGGAACACTGAAGCTTTCTTT
TRBV5-1	TRBJ1-2	TRBD1	CASSSQGASYGYTF	TGCGCCAGCAGCTCACAGGGGGCAAGCTATGGCTACACCTTC
TRBV29-1	TRBJ2-1	.	CSVEATRNEQFF	TGCAGCGTTGAGGCGACTAGAAATGAGCAGTTCTTC
TRBV28	TRBJ2-7	TRBD1	CASSPPPPGTGAYEQYF	TGTGCCAGCAGCCCCCCTCCGCCCGGGACAGGGGCCTACGAGCAGTACTTC
TRBV5-1	TRBJ2-3	TRBD2	CASSLGAGAGTQYF	TGCGCCAGCAGCTTGGGGGCGGGAGCTGGGACGCAGTATTTT
TRBV29-1	TRBJ2-1	.	CSVMGGQTNEQFF	TGCAGCGTGATGGGCGGACAGACCAATGAGCAGTTCTTC
TRBV10-3	TRBJ2-1	TRBD2	CATAVAGSSYNEQFF	TGTGCCACCGCCGTAGCGGGAAGCTCCTACAATGAGCAGTTCTTC
TRBV9	TRBJ1-4	TRBD1	CASSGGQGRGKLFF	TGTGCCAGCAGCGGAGGACAGGGGCGGGGGAAACTGTTTTTT
TRBV7-7	TRBJ1-1	.	CAKGPRLGNTEAFF	TGTGCTAAGGGGCCCCGATTAGGTAACACTGAAGCTTTCTTT